Following are 27 T cell receptor beta chains from one sample sequenced in a study of regulatory T cells in long-lasting Graves disease. Documented time point: newly diagnosed GD, antithyroid drugs for less than 3 months. PBMC-extracted RNA yielded the TCR library. Library construction for TCR beta used iRepertoire HTBI primers and Arm-PCR of CDR3 regions. TCRdb called the multiplex PCR reads again in MiXCR, with one record for every CDR3 protein. The sample contains around 400,000 distinct CDR3 sequences, 15% of which appear only once. Another study also made use of these data, one on T cells in Graves' hyperthyroidism and ophthalmopathy.

Sequences were derived from peripheral blood mononuclear cells (PBMCs), sampled at new diagnosis, from a patient treated with antithyroid drugs. All receptors derive from a woman aged 40 to 49 with Graves disease.

This clonotype has ten or more counts. The chain joins TRBV28 to TRBJ2-7; weak D call: TRBD1 (6 bases). CDR3 length equals 14 residues. Deletions cut 10 bases from V and 6 bases from J, with 22 bases between. Germline assignment: CDR1 MDHEN and CDR2 SYDVKM. The CDR3 here is CATLQGGTRTEQYF. In nucleotides, the CDR3 is TGTGCCACCCTCCAAGGGGGAACCAGGACCGAGCAGTACTTC.

The table lists this clonotype with many counts. The chain is built from TRBV6-9 and TRBJ2-7, with D possibly TRBD2 on 6 matching bases. Trimming stripped 4 bases from V and 5 bases from J, with 21 bases between. The CDR3 has 16 amino acids. CDR1 is MNHGY, CDR2 SVAAGI, per germline. CDR3: CASSSPGFQREDEQYF. In DNA form, the CDR3 reads TGTGCCAGCAGTTCCCCAGGGTTTCAGAGGGAGGACGAGCAGTACTTC.

Many counts were recorded for this clonotype. The chain couples TRBV27 to TRBJ2-3, with 7 bases fitting TRBD2. After removal of 0 bases from V and 2 bases from J, the junction contained 5 bases not matched to a gene. From germline, CDR1 is MNHEY and CDR2 SMNVEV (reference sequence). The CDR3 spans 16 residues. The CDR3 sequence is CASSLSLASNTDTQYF. The CDR3 coding sequence is TGTGCCAGCAGTTTATCACTAGCGAGTAACACAGATACGCAGTATTTT.

The sample holds many counts of this clonotype. The V gene is TRBV6-2 or TRBV6-3, the J gene TRBJ1-6; 9 nucleotides line up with TRBD1. Germline CDR1 and CDR2: MNHEY and SVGEGT. The V and J ends lost 7 bases and 3 bases, in that order; junction bases with no gene match: 4. The CDR3 sequence is 15 residues long. CDR3 bases: TGTGCCAGCACCTTGACAGGGGGCTATAATTCACCCCTCCACTTT. Its protein is CASTLTGGYNSPLHF.

This chain links TRBV18 with TRBJ1-3, with D perhaps matching TRBD1 (6 bases). V was clipped by 6 bases and J by 0 bases, with 15 bases between them. The germline gives CDR1 KGHSH, CDR2 LQKENI. The CDR3 has 16 amino acids. CDR3 sequence (DNA): TGTGCCAGCTCGCCGGGACAACTATCCTCTGGAAACACCATATATTTT. Residues: CASSPGQLSSGNTIYF.

This clonotype was counted between two and nine times. A junction boundary mismatches the germline segment, possibly from a read error. The rearrangement uses TRBV11-2 and TRBJ2-3; 8 bases fit TRBD1. Germline-derived CDR1 and CDR2 are SGHAT and FQNNGV. The CDR3 covers 16 residues. CDR3 protein: CASSQIPGQVVDTQYF. The CDR3 coding sequence is TGCGCCAGCAGCCAAATTCCGGGACAGGTAGTAGATACGCAGTATTTT.

Notes on this clonotype: A much larger clone lies one base from this, so it may be a read error. The chain is built from TRBV20-1 and TRBJ2-6, with 8 bases that match TRBD2. The CDR3 is 19 amino acids. Trimming removed 2 bases from V and 4 bases from J; junction bases left unmatched: 16. In germline, CDR1 is DFQATT, CDR2 SNEGSKA (reference sequence). CDR3 residues: CSARPLLSGMAPGANVLTF. In DNA, the CDR3 is TGCAGTGCTAGACCGCTCCTTAGCGGGATGGCACCGGGGGCCAACGTCCTGACTTTC.

This chain connects TRBV7-9 to TRBJ2-5; D is tentatively TRBD1 or TRBD2 (5 bases each). This CDR3 is 14 amino acids long. Germline CDR1 reads SEHNR; CDR2 reads FQNEAQ (reference sequence). Trimming left V 5 bases short and J 5 bases short, with 15 bases between. The CDR3 loop reads CASSLQTEGETQYF. In DNA, the CDR3 is TGTGCCAGCAGCCTGCAGACAGAGGGGGAGACCCAGTACTTC.

In this sample, this clonotype turned up many times. The chain combines TRBV7-9 with TRBJ2-7; D not resolved. The length of the CDR3 is 18 residues. Germline V gene sequence: CDR1 SEHNR, CDR2 FQNEAQ (reference sequence). The V end lost 0 bases, the J end lost 3 bases, and 21 bases lay between the germline ends. CDR3 in amino acids: CASSLASRTSLYHYEQYF. The DNA of the CDR3 is TGTGCCAGCAGCTTAGCCAGTCGTACGAGTCTTTACCACTACGAGCAGTACTTC. Full variable domain (rest looked up from reference TRBV7-9 and TRBJ2-7): DTGVSQNPRHKITKRGQNVTFRCDPISEHNRLYWYRQTLGQGPEFLTYFQNEAQLEKSRLLSDRFSAERPKGSFSTLEIQRTEQGDSAMYLCASSLASRTSLYHYEQYFGPGTRLTVT.

The chain couples TRBV18 to TRBJ1-3, with a possible D match to TRBD1 (5 bases). The CDR3 spans 14 residues. Trimming pared 4 bases from V and 4 bases from J, leaving 11 bases between. Germline V CDR1 and CDR2: KGHSH, LQKENI. Here the CDR3 DNA reads TGTGCCAGCTCACTCGGGACGGACGGAAACACCATATATTTT. Encoded protein: CASSLGTDGNTIYF.

This clonotype was observed at least ten times. The genes are TRBV5-1 and TRBJ2-7, with D hard to call. Germline V gene lookup returns CDR1 SGHRS and CDR2 YFSETQ. The CDR3 contains 15 residues. Trimming removed 5 bases from V and 3 bases from J, with 18 bases in between. In DNA, the CDR3 is TGCGCCAGCAGTGTACAGCCATCCAACTTCTACGAGCAGTACTTC. Its translation is CASSVQPSNFYEQYF.

The chain couples TRBV7-9 to TRBJ2-6, with a tentative D call TRBD1 (5 bases). Germline CDR1 and CDR2: SEHNR and FQNEAQ (reference sequence). The length of the CDR3 is 18 residues. V lost 1 base to trimming and J lost 0 bases, with 13 bases between them. CDR3 nucleotide sequence: TGTGCCAGCAGCTTAGTTGGCAGGGTGGGCTCTGGGGCCAACGTCCTGACTTTC. It translates to CASSLVGRVGSGANVLTF. The variable domain in full, with the rest retrieved from reference TRBV7-9 and TRBJ2-6, is DTGVSQNPRHKITKRGQNVTFRCDPISEHNRLYWYRQTLGQGPEFLTYFQNEAQLEKSRLLSDRFSAERPKGSFSTLEIQRTEQGDSAMYLCASSLVGRVGSGANVLTFGAGSRLTVL.

This clonotype was seen more than once but under ten times. At one of its ends the junction is not consistent with the germline gene, which may arise from a read error. CDR3 sequence: CASPPSTSGTDTQYF. DNA of the CDR3: TGTGCCAGCCCACCATCTACTAGCGGCACAGATACGCAGTATTTT. V usage is TRBV18 and J usage is TRBJ2-3; 7 bases are shared with TRBD2. CDR3 length equals 15 residues. The germline gives CDR1 KGHSH, CDR2 LQKENI.

The chain is built from TRBV12-3 or TRBV12-4 and TRBJ1-1, with D uncertain. V was cut by 7 bases and J by 1 base, with 13 bases left in between. This CDR3 has 14 amino acids. CDR3 loop: CASKGEAPNTEAFF. In nucleotides, the CDR3 is TGTGCCAGCAAGGGAGAGGCCCCGAACACTGAAGCTTTCTTT.

Many counts were recorded for this clonotype. The V and J genes are TRBV10-2 and TRBJ2-2, with a tentative D call TRBD1 (5 bases). There are 13 residues in the CDR3. Trimming pared 10 bases from V and 4 bases from J, leaving 13 bases between. The germline V gene encodes CDR1 WSHSY and CDR2 SAAADI. CDR3 in DNA: TGCGCCACCGTCGAAGGGGCCACCGGGGAGCTGTTTTTT. The encoded protein is CATVEGATGELFF.

This clonotype was counted at least ten times. The chain employs TRBV5-6 and TRBJ2-3, with 11 bases that match TRBD2. The trim removed 2 bases at V and 2 bases at J, leaving 7 bases unmatched. The CDR3 length is 17 residues. Germline V CDR1 and CDR2: SGHDT, YYEEEE. DNA for the CDR3: TGTGCCAGCAGCTTCTACGGGACTAGCGGCTACACAGATACGCAGTATTTT. This sequence encodes CASSFYGTSGYTDTQYF.

The gene calls are TRBV28 and TRBJ2-2; 8 bases map to TRBD2. From germline, CDR1 is MDHEN and CDR2 SYDVKM. CDR3 length: 14 residues. J was trimmed by 4 bases and V by 7 bases; bases with no gene match: 5. The CDR3 protein is CASTLTSATGELFF. CDR3 bases: TGTGCCAGCACTCTGACTAGCGCCACCGGGGAGCTGTTTTTT.

Here the CDR3 reads CASSQGAGGSYNEQFF. CDR3 coding DNA: TGCGCCAGCAGCCAGGGAGCGGGAGGATCCTACAATGAGCAGTTCTTC. The V gene is TRBV4-1, the J gene TRBJ2-1; the match to TRBD2 covers 9 bases. The trim removed 3 bases at V and 1 base at J, leaving 4 bases unmatched. The CDR3 has 16 residues. Germline loops: CDR1 MGHRA, CDR2 YSYEKL.

This clonotype came up many times. The chain uses TRBV20-1 and TRBJ2-7; TRBD2 matches at 12 bases. The CDR3 consists of 14 residues. V was clipped by 6 bases and J by 3 bases; unmatched bases: 6. Germline V gives CDR1 DFQATT, CDR2 SNEGSKA (reference sequence). The CDR3 DNA sequence: TGCAGTGCCCCCGGACTAGCGGGATACTACGAGCAGTACTTC. This translates into CSAPGLAGYYEQYF.

The rearrangement joins TRBV12-3 or TRBV12-4 to TRBJ2-1; D may correspond to TRBD1 or TRBD2 (6 bases each). The V and J ends lost 4 bases and 6 bases respectively, with 16 bases between them. The CDR3 extends over 15 amino acids. CDR3 amino acids: CASSWTDVGGNEQFF. The CDR3 bases are TGTGCCAGCAGTTGGACAGACGTGGGGGGCAATGAGCAGTTCTTC.

In this sample, this clonotype turned up once. The chain joins TRBV5-1 to TRBJ2-1; D not certain. Per germline, CDR1 SGHRS and CDR2 YFSETQ. This CDR3 has 13 residues. V was shortened by 2 bases and J by 13 bases, with 16 bases between the two germline ends. The CDR3 is CASSFMGLETQFF. In DNA, the CDR3 is TGCGCCAGCAGCTTTATGGGGTTAGAGACCCAGTTCTTC.

This clonotype was seen many times. The CDR3 sequence is CASSSPWEGTDTQYF. DNA of the CDR3: TGTGCCAGCAGCAGCCCGTGGGAGGGCACAGATACGCAGTATTTT. The chain combines TRBV7-9 with TRBJ2-3, with D tentatively TRBD2 (6 bases). The CDR3 covers 15 residues. The V gene lost 5 bases and the J gene lost 1 base, with 13 bases spanning the gap. CDR1 is SEHNR, CDR2 FQNEAQ, per germline (reference sequence).

V and J are TRBV4-1 and TRBJ2-1; possibly TRBD2 for D (5 bases). This CDR3 has 13 residues. Per the germline V gene, CDR1 is MGHRA and CDR2 is YSYEKL. Trimming pared 1 base from V and 11 bases from J, leaving 12 bases between. CDR3 in DNA: TGCGCCAGCAGCCAAGGCGGACTCCCGAAGCAGTTCTTC. The encoded protein is CASSQGGLPKQFF.

This clonotype was seen ten or more times. J is TRBJ2-5 and V is TRBV12-3 or TRBV12-4; 8 nucleotides align to TRBD2. Unmatched junction bases numbered 21, after V lost 8 bases and J lost 1 base. This CDR3 is built from 19 residues. CDR3: CASRPSPGVAGGPQETQYF. The DNA of the CDR3 is TGTGCCAGCCGCCCCTCCCCGGGGGTGGCGGGAGGCCCCCAAGAGACCCAGTACTTC.

The V call is TRBV19, the J call TRBJ2-1, with D possibly being TRBD1 (6 bases). Trimming pared 2 bases from V and 5 bases from J, leaving 13 bases between. This CDR3 has 15 amino acids. The germline V gene encodes CDR1 LNHDA and CDR2 SQIVND (reference sequence). CDR3 amino acids: CASSIRQGNDNEQFF. In DNA form, the CDR3 reads TGTGCCAGTAGTATAAGGCAGGGGAACGACAATGAGCAGTTCTTC.

This clonotype was seen at least ten times. J is TRBJ2-1 and V is TRBV2; tentative D call: TRBD2 (5 bases). Between the trimmed V and J ends, which lost 2 bases and 8 bases, there was a span of 7 bases. The CDR3 covers 12 residues. Per germline, CDR1 SNHLY and CDR2 FYNNEI. The CDR3 region has the DNA TGTGCCAGCAGTGAACGGGGTTATGAGCAGTTCTTC. It codes for CASSERGYEQFF.

Many counts were recorded for this clonotype. The CDR3, as DNA: TGTGCCAGCAGAAGGGGCCTCAACACTGAAGCTTTCTTT. Protein product: CASRRGLNTEAFF. The chain combines TRBV6-1 with TRBJ1-1; TRBD1 is a possible D gene (5 bases). With 6 bases removed from V and 2 bases from J, the gap between germline ends came to 10 bases. CDR3 length: 13 residues. Germline V lookup: CDR1 MNHNS, CDR2 SASEGT.